This note documents a single T cell receptor (beta chain) sequence. The sample originates from a study of blood T cell repertoires in COVID-19. Study-wide context: T cells, B-cell-depleted T cells, or PBMCs provided the cDNA or gDNA that served as material.

The assay was immunoSEQ multiplex PCR, and TCRdb's table has in-frame clones only and misses some. The sample lists 400,000 or so clones, about 90% occurring once. The sequence was collected from a man aged 18 to 35 with COVID-19, enrolled during active disease. Sequencing used peripheral blood.

The CDR3 protein is CASSSRLIRTGRGNTIYF. In nucleotides, the CDR3 is TGTGCCAGCAGCTCGAGATTAATACGGACAGGGAGAGGAAACACCATATATTTT. J is TRBJ1-3 and V is TRBV11-3, with 8 bases that match TRBD1. Germline CDR1 is SGHNT and CDR2 is YENEEA. This CDR3 has 18 amino acids. Trimming at V came to 4 bases and at J to 4 bases, leaving 15 bases not matched to a gene.